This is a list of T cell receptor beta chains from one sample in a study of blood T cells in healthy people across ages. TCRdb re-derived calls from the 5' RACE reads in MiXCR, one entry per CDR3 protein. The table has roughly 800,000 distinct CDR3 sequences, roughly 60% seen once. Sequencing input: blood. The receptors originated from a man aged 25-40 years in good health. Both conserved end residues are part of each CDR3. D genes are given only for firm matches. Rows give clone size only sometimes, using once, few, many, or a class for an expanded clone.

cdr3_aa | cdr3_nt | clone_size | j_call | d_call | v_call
CASSRWGENYEQYF | TGTGCCAGCAGTCGTTGGGGGGAAAACTACGAGCAGTACTTC | - | TRBJ2-7 | - | TRBV25-1
CASSDTGFSGELFF | TGTGCCAGCAGCGATACAGGGTTCTCCGGGGAGCTGTTTTTT | - | TRBJ2-2 | - | TRBV4-2
CSAREDRPSSYEQYF | TGCAGTGCTAGAGAGGACAGGCCGAGCTCCTACGAGCAGTACTTC | - | TRBJ2-7 | TRBD1 | TRBV20-1
CASSFGTSGDTQYF | TGTGCCAGCAGTTTCGGGACTAGCGGGGATACGCAGTATTTT | - | TRBJ2-3 | TRBD2 | TRBV6-6
CAWGRGLYEQYF | TGTGCCTGGGGCAGGGGGCTGTACGAGCAGTACTTC | - | TRBJ2-7 | TRBD1 | TRBV30
CSARTGVNQPQHF | TGCAGTGCTCGCACAGGGGTAAATCAGCCCCAGCATTTT | - | TRBJ1-5 | TRBD1 | TRBV20-1
CASRPQGSTDTQYF | TGTGCCAGCAGACCCCAGGGTAGCACAGATACGCAGTATTTT | - | TRBJ2-3 | - | TRBV12-3/TRBV12-4
CASSHIGHDEQFF | TGTGCCAGCAGCCACATAGGGCACGATGAGCAGTTCTTC | few | TRBJ2-1 | - | TRBV3-1
CSVLVGRELFF | TGCAGCGTTCTAGTGGGGAGGGAGCTGTTTTTT | - | TRBJ2-2 | - | TRBV29-1
CAGEDYGYTF | TGTGCCGGCGAGGACTATGGCTACACCTTC | once | TRBJ1-2 | - | TRBV7-9
CASSQGVGITYEQYF | TGTGCCAGCAGCCAAGGGGTGGGGATCACCTACGAGCAGTACTTC | - | TRBJ2-7 | - | TRBV3-1
CASSSGTGADSYNEQFF | TGTGCCAGCAGCTCGGGGACAGGCGCGGACTCCTACAATGAGCAGTTCTTC | - | TRBJ2-1 | TRBD1 | TRBV11-2
CSAPRPDSSGDNEQFF | TGCAGTGCGCCGCGCCCTGACAGCAGCGGCGACAATGAGCAGTTCTTC | - | TRBJ2-1 | - | TRBV20-1
CASSGIQDTGELFF | TGTGCCAGCAGTGGAATACAGGACACCGGGGAGCTGTTTTTT | - | TRBJ2-2 | - | TRBV6-1
CSASWRQGAPAFF | TGCAGTGCTAGTTGGCGACAGGGGGCACCAGCTTTCTTT | - | TRBJ1-1 | TRBD1 | TRBV20-1
CASRDSGGAEGEQFF | TGTGCCAGCAGGGATAGCGGGGGGGCCGAGGGTGAGCAGTTCTTC | - | TRBJ2-1 | TRBD2 | TRBV6-6
CASSHRQATDTQYF | TGCGCCAGCAGCCACAGACAGGCCACAGATACGCAGTATTTT | - | TRBJ2-3 | - | TRBV4-1
CSANLLLIPRTYNEQFF | TGCAGTGCTAACCTCCTTTTGATCCCCAGGACCTACAATGAGCAGTTCTTC | - | TRBJ2-1 | - | TRBV20-1
CASSQDTGYGYTF | TGTGCCAGCAGCCAGGATACAGGCTATGGCTACACCTTC | - | TRBJ1-2 | - | TRBV4-2
CASSPRVAGPYNEQFF | TGTGCCAGCAGTCCCAGAGTAGCGGGACCTTACAATGAGCAGTTCTTC | few | TRBJ2-1 | TRBD2 | TRBV12-3/TRBV12-4
CASSESTGGLCYGYTF | TGCGCCAGCAGTGAGTCGACAGGGGGCCTATGTTATGGCTACACCTTC | - | TRBJ1-2 | TRBD1 | TRBV10-1
CASSPREGPTDTQYF | TGTGCCAGCAGCCCGAGGGAGGGGCCCACAGATACGCAGTATTTT | few | TRBJ2-3 | TRBD2 | TRBV7-2
CASSLRLAGGHNEQFF | TGTGCCAGCAGTTTAAGGCTAGCGGGAGGCCATAATGAGCAGTTCTTC | - | TRBJ2-1 | TRBD2 | TRBV12-3/TRBV12-4
CASSQTGISYEQYF | TGTGCCAGCAGCCAAACAGGTATCTCCTACGAGCAGTACTTC | few | TRBJ2-7 | - | TRBV3-1
CASSYSRRVPLSGLLETQYF | TGTGCCAGCAGCTACTCGAGGAGGGTTCCCCTATCGGGGTTATTGGAGACCCAGTACTTC | few | TRBJ2-5 | - | TRBV6-5
CASSSPAASSYEQYF | TGTGCCAGCAGCTCCCCCGCGGCCAGCTCCTACGAGCAGTACTTC | few | TRBJ2-7 | - | TRBV7-9
CSARGRGTIYEQYF | TGCAGTGCTAGAGGACGAGGGACGATCTACGAGCAGTACTTC | - | TRBJ2-7 | - | TRBV20-1
CASSLYQGMGNEQFF | TGTGCCAGCAGCTTGTATCAGGGGATGGGGAATGAGCAGTTCTTC | - | TRBJ2-1 | - | TRBV11-2
CASSRDSYDGYTF | TGTGCCAGCAGTAGGGACAGCTACGATGGCTACACCTTC | many | TRBJ1-2 | TRBD1 | TRBV27
CASSHETSAGNEQFF | TGCGCCAGCAGTCACGAGACAAGCGCGGGGAATGAGCAGTTCTTC | - | TRBJ2-1 | - | TRBV5-1
CSALKVGTQYF | TGCAGTGCCCTAAAGGTGGGTACGCAGTATTTT | - | TRBJ2-3 | - | TRBV20-1
CAISPGGFSEKLFF | TGTGCCATTAGCCCCGGAGGGTTTAGCGAAAAACTGTTTTTT | - | TRBJ1-4 | - | TRBV15
CASSPDVLTYEQYF | TGTGCCAGCAGCCCGGACGTACTAACCTACGAGCAGTACTTC | - | TRBJ2-7 | - | TRBV9
CSARGGSGRVDYGYTF | TGCAGTGCTAGAGGGGGCTCAGGGAGGGTCGACTATGGCTACACCTTC | - | TRBJ1-2 | - | TRBV20-1